This T cell receptor (beta chain) was captured in a study of radiation and T cells in renal cell carcinoma. Germline-derived CDR1 and CDR2 are LGHNT and FRNRAP. V was pared by 3 bases and J by 0 bases, with 12 bases between. CDR3 length equals 15 residues. Time point reported: blood 4 weeks post-SBRT, at nephrectomy. The treatment denotes: 15 Gy SBRT to primary tumor, nephrectomy 4 weeks later. The patient's renal cell carcinoma had clear cell pathology. Sequencing was performed with immunoSEQ multiplex PCR; in TCRdb, only in-frame clones are kept and a portion is missing. The sample holds 150,000 to 200,000 clones, approximately 90% seen once.

The source material was blood, sampled from a patient whose treatment included radiotherapy and nephrectomy. The TCR sequence derives from a woman aged 50 to 60 with renal cell carcinoma. The genes are TRBV12-5 and TRBJ2-7; D remains unclear. This CDR3 is CASGLDRYSSYEQYF. CDR3 DNA sequence: TGTGCTAGTGGTTTAGACCGATATTCCTCCTACGAGCAGTACTTC. Looking up the rest from reference TRBV12-5 and TRBJ2-7 gives the full variable domain: DARVTQTPRHKVTEMGQEVTMRCQPILGHNTVFWYRQTMMQGLELLAYFRNRAPLDDSGMPKDRFSAEMPDATLATLKIQPSEPRDSAVYFCASGLDRYSSYEQYFGPGTRLTVT.